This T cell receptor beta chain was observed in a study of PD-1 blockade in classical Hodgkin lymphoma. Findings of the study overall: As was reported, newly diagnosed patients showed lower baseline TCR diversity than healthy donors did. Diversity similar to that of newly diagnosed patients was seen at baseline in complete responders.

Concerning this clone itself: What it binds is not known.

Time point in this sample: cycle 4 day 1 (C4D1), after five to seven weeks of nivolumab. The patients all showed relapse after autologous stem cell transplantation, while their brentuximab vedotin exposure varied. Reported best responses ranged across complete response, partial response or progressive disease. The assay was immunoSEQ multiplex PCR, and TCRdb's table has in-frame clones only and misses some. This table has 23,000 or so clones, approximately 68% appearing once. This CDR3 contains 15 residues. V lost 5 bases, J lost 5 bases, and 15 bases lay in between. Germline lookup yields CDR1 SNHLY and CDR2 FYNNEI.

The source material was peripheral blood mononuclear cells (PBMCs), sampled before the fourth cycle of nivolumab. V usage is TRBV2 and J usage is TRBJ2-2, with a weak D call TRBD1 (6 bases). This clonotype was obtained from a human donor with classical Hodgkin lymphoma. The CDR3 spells CASSSQGRKTGELFF. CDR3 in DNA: TGTGCCAGCAGTTCCCAGGGGCGGAAGACCGGGGAGCTGTTTTTT.